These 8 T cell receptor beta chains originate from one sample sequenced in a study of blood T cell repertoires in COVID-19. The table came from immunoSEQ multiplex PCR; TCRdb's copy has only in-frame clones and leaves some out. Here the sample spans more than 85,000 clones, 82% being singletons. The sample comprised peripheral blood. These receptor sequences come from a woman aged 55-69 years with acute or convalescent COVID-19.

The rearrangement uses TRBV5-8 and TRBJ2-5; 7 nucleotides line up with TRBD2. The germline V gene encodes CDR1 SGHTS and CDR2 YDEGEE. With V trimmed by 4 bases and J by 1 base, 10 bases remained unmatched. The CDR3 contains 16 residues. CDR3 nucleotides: TGTGCCAGCAGCGCTAGACTAGCTCCGGGCCAAGAGACCCAGTACTTC. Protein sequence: CASSARLAPGQETQYF.

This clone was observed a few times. Written as DNA, the CDR3 is TGTGCCAGCAGTAAGAACGGAGTAGACACTGAAGCTTTCTTT. It codes for CASSKNGVDTEAFF. The rearrangement joins TRBV11-3 to TRBJ1-1; D not resolved. This CDR3 spans 14 amino acids. The ends were cut back, 6 bases at V and 3 bases at J, with 14 bases in the middle. The V gene's germline CDR1 is SGHNT and CDR2 YENEEA. The complete variable domain, with remaining parts taken from reference TRBV11-3 and TRBJ1-1, reads EAGVVQSPRYKIIEKKQPVAFWCNPISGHNTLYWYLQNLGQGPELLIRYENEEAVDDSQLPKDRFSAERLKGVDSTLKIQPAELGDSAVYLCASSKNGVDTEAFFGQGTRLTVV.

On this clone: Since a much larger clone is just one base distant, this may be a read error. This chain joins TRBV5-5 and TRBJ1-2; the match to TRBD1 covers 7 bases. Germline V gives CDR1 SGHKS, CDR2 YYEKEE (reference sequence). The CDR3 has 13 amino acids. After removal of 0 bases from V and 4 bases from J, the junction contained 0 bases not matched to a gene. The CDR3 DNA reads TGTGCCAGCAGCTTGGGGGACAGCTATGGCTACACCTTC. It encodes CASSLGDSYGYTF.

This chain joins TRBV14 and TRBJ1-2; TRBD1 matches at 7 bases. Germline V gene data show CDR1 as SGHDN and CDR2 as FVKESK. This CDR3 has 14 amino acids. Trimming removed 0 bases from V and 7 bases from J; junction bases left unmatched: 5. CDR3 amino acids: CASSQDLQGSGYTF. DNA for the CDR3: TGTGCCAGCAGCCAAGACTTACAGGGGTCTGGCTACACCTTC. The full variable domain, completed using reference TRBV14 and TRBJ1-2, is EAGVTQFPSHSVIEKGQTVTLRCDPISGHDNLYWYRRVMGKEIKFLLHFVKESKQDESGMPNNRFLAERTGGTYSTLKVQPAELEDSGVYFCASSQDLQGSGYTFGSGTRLTVV.

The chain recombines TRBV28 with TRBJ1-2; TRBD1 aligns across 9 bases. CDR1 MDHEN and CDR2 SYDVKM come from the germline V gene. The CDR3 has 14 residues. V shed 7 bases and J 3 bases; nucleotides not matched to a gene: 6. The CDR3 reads CASTIQGADYGYTF. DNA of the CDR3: TGTGCCAGCACTATACAGGGGGCGGACTATGGCTACACCTTC.

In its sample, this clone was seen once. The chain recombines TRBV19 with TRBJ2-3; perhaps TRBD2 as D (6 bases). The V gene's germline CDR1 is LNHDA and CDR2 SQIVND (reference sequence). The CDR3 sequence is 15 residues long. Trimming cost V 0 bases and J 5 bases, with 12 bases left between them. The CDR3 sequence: CASSIEEGTRDTQYF. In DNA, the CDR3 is TGTGCCAGTAGTATAGAGGAGGGTACGAGAGATACGCAGTATTTT.

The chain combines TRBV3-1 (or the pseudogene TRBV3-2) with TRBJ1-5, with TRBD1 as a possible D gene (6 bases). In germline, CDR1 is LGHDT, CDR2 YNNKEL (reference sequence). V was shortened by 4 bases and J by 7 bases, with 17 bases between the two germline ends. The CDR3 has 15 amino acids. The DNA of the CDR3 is TGTGCCAGCAGCCCTCAGCGGGGGGCCGGGCAGCCCCAGCATTTT. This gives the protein CASSPQRGAGQPQHF.

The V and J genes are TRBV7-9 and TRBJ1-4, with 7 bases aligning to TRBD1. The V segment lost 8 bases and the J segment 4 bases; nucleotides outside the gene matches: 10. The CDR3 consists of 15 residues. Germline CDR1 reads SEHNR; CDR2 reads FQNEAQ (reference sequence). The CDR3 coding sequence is TGTGCCAGCCAGCGAGGGGGCTGGGGTAATGAAAAACTGTTTTTT. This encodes CASQRGGWGNEKLFF.